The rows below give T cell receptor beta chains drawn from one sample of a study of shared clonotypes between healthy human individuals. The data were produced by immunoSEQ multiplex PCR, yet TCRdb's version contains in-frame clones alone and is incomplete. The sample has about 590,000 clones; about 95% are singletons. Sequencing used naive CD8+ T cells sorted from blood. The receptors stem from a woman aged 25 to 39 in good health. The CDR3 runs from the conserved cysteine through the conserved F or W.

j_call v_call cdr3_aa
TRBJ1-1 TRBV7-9 CASSSPLEAFF
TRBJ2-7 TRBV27 CASSQSSSTYEQYF
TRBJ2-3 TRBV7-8 CASSLGGTDTQYF
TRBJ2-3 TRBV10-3 CAISGTSGRTTDTQYF
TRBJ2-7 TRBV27 CASTPGTGHEQYF
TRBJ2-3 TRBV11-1 CASSFSGRETDTQYF
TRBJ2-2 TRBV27 CASTQRGFTGELFF
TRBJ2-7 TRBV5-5 CASSLWVTYEQYF
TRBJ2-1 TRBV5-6 CASSVSSGSHNEQFF
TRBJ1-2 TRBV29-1 CSVEDSRRPYGYTF
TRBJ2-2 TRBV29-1 CSTWGPSGLFF
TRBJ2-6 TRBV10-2 CATSMGAGSGANVLTF
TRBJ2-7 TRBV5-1 CASSLNPQGRNYEQYF
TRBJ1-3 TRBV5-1 CASSPDSAISGNTIYF
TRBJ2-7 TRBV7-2 CASSLAEVRGEQYF
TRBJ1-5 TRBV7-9 CASSPGTGSSNQPQHF
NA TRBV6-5 CASSYGGQGVEQYF
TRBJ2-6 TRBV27 CASSPSPSGANVLTF
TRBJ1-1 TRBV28 CASSLSRGRTEAFF
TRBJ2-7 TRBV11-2 CASSPRTSYEQYF